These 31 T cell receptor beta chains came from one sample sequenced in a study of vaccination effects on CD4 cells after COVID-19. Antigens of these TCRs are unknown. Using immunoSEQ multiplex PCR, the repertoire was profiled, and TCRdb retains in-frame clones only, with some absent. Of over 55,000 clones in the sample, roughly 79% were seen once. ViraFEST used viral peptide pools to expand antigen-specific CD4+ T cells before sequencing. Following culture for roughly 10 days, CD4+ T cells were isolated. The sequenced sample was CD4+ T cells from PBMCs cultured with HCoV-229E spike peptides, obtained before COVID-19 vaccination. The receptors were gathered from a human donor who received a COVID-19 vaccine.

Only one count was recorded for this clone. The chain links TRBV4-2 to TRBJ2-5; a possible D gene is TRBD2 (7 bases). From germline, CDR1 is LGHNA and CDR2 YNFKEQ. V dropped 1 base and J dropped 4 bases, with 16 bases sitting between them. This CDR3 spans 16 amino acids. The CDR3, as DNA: TGTGCCAGCAGCCAAGGGGAGGGGGTCAGAATAGAGACCCAGTACTTC. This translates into CASSQGEGVRIETQYF.

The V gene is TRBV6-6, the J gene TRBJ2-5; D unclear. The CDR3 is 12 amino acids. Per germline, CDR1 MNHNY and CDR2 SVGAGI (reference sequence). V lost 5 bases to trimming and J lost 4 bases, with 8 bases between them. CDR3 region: CASSTSRETQYF. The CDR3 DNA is TGTGCCAGCAGTACTTCCCGAGAGACCCAGTACTTC.

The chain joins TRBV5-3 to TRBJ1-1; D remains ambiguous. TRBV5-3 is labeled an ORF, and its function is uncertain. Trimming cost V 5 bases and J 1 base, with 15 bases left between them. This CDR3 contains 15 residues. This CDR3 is CARSRVAMENTEAFF. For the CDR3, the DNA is TGTGCCAGAAGTCGTGTAGCTATGGAGAACACTGAAGCTTTCTTT.

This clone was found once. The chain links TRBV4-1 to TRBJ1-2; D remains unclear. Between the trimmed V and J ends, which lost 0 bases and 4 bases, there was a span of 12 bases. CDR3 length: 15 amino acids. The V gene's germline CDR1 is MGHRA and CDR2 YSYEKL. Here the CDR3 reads CASSQDDWAAYGYTF. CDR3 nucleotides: TGCGCCAGCAGCCAAGATGACTGGGCCGCCTATGGCTACACCTTC.

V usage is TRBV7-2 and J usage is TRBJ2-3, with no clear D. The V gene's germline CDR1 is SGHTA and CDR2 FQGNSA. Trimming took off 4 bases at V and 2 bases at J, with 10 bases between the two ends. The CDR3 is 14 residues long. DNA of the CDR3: TGTGCCAGCAGCTCCGGACGGCTCACAGATACGCAGTATTTT. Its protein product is CASSSGRLTDTQYF. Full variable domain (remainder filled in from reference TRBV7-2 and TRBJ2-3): GAGVSQSPSNKVTEKGKDVELRCDPISGHTALYWYRQSLGQGLEFLIYFQGNSAPDKSGLPSDRFSAERTGGSVSTLTIQRTQQEDSAVYLCASSSGRLTDTQYFGPGTRLTVL.

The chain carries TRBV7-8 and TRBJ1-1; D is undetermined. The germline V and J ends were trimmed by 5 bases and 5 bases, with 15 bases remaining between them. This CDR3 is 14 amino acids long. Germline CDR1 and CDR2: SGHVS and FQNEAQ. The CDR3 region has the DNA TGTGCCAGCAGCCTTGGTGGGTCCGGAACTGAAGCTTTCTTT. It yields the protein CASSLGGSGTEAFF. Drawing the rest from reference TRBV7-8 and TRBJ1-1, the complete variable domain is GAGVSQSPRYKVAKRGQDVALRCDPISGHVSLFWYQQALGQGPEFLTYFQNEAQLDKSGLPSDRFFAERPEGSVSTLKIQRTQQEDSAVYLCASSLGGSGTEAFFGQGTRLTVV.

This CDR3 is CASSLWEGSEKLFF. The CDR3 DNA follows: TGTGCCAGCAGCCTTTGGGAGGGATCTGAAAAACTGTTTTTT. The rearrangement joins TRBV7-2 to TRBJ1-4; the D is unclear. There are 14 residues in the CDR3. The ends were cut back, 5 bases at V and 7 bases at J, with 14 bases in the middle. The germline gives CDR1 SGHTA, CDR2 FQGNSA.

In nucleotides, the CDR3 is TGCGCCAGCAGGGAATCGACTGAAGCTTTCTTT. It is translated as CASRESTEAFF. This chain uses TRBV5-1 with TRBJ1-1; D remains unclear. Trimming stripped 5 bases from V and 5 bases from J, with 7 bases between. The V gene's germline CDR1 is SGHRS and CDR2 YFSETQ. The CDR3 covers 11 residues. The full variable domain, in which reference TRBV5-1 and TRBJ1-1 provide the parts outside the CDR3, is KAGVTQTPRYLIKTRGQQVTLSCSPISGHRSVSWYQQTPGQGLQFLFEYFSETQRNKGNFPGRFSGRQFSNSRSEMNVSTLELGDSALYLCASRESTEAFFGQGTRLTVV.

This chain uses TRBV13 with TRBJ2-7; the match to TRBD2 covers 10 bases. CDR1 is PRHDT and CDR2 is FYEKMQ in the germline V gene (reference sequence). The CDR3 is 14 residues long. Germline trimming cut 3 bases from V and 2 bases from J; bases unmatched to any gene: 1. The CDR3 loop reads CASSFGLAAYEQYV. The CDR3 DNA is TGTGCCAGCAGCTTTGGACTAGCGGCCTACGAGCAGTACGTC.

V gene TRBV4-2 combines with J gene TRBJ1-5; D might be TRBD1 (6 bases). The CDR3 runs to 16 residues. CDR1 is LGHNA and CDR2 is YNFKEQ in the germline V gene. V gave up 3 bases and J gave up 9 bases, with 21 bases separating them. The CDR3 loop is CASSHTTGKTGPPQHF. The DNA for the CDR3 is TGTGCCAGCAGCCATACAACAGGGAAAACCGGTCCGCCCCAGCATTTT.

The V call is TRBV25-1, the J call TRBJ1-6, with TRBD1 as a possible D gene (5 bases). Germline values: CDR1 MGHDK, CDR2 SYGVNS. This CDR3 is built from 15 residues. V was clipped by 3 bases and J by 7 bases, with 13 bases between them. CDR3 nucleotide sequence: TGTGCCAGCAGTGACCCGGGACGACCGAATTCACCCCTCCACTTT. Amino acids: CASSDPGRPNSPLHF.

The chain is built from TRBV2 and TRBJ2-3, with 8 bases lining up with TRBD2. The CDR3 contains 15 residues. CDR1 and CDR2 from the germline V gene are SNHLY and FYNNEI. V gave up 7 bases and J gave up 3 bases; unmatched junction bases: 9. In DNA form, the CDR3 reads TGTGCCAGCATTCGAGGCGGGGGGTGGACAGATACGCAGTATTTT. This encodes CASIRGGGWTDTQYF.

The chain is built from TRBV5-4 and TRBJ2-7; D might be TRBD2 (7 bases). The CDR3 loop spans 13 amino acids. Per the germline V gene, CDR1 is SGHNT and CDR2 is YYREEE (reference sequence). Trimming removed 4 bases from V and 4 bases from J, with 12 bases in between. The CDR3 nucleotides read TGTGCCAGCAGCCGAGGGGGGGGGTACGAGCAGTACGTC. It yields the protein CASSRGGGYEQYV.

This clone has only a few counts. In DNA form, the CDR3 reads TGTGCCAGCAGTTCCGGGCGAGAAGCTTTCTTT. Protein sequence: CASSSGREAFF. The chain recombines TRBV6-5 with TRBJ1-1; the D is unclear. The CDR3 contains 11 residues. The V gene lost 4 bases and the J gene lost 8 bases, with 8 bases spanning the gap. The germline V gene encodes CDR1 MNHEY and CDR2 SVGAGI.

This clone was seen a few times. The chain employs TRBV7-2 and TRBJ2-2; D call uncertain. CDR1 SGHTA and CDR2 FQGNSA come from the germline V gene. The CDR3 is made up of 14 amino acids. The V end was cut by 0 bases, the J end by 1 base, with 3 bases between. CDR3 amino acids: CASSLAQNTGELFF. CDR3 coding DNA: TGTGCCAGCAGCTTAGCCCAGAACACCGGGGAGCTGTTTTTT.

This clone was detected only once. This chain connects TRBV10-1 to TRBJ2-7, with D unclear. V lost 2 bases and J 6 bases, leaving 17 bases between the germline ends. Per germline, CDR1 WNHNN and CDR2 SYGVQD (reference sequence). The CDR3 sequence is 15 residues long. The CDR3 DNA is TGCGCCAGCAGTGAGATCGCACAGCCGAAAACCGAGCAGTACGTC. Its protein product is CASSEIAQPKTEQYV.

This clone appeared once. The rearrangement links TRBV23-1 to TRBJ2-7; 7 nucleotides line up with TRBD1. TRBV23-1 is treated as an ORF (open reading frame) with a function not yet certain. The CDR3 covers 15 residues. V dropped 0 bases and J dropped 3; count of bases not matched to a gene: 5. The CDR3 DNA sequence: TGCGCCAGCAGTCAATCGTTCCGACAGGGCTACGAGCAGTACGTC. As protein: CASSQSFRQGYEQYV.

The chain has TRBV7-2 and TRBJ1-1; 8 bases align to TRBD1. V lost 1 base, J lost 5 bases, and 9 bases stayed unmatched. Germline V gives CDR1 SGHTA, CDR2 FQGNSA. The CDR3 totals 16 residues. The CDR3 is CASSLVGQGIGTEAFF. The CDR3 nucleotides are TGTGCCAGCAGCTTAGTAGGACAGGGTATAGGGACTGAAGCTTTCTTT.

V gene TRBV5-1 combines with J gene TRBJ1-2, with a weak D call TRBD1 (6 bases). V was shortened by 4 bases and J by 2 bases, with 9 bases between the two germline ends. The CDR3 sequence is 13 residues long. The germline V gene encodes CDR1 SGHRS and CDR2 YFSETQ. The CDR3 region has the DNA TGCGCCAGCAGCACCGGACAGAACTATGGCTACACCTTC. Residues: CASSTGQNYGYTF. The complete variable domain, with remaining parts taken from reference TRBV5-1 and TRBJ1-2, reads KAGVTQTPRYLIKTRGQQVTLSCSPISGHRSVSWYQQTPGQGLQFLFEYFSETQRNKGNFPGRFSGRQFSNSRSEMNVSTLELGDSALYLCASSTGQNYGYTFGSGTRLTVV.

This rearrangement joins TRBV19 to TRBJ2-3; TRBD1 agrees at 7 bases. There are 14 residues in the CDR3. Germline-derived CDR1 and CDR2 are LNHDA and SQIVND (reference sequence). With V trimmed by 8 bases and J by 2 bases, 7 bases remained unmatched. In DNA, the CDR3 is TGTGCCAGTGGTAACAGGGGATCCACAGATACGCAGTATTTT. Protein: CASGNRGSTDTQYF. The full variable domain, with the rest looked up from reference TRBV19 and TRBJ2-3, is DGGITQSPKYLFRKEGQNVTLSCEQNLNHDAMYWYRQDPGQGLRLIYYSQIVNDFQKGDIAEGYSVSREKKESFPLTVTSAQKNPTAFYLCASGNRGSTDTQYFGPGTRLTVL.

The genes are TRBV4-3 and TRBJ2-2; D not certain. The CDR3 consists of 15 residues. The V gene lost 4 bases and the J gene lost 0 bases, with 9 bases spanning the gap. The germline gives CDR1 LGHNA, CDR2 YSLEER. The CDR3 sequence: CASSPQIANTGELFF. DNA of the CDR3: TGCGCCAGCAGCCCACAGATCGCGAACACCGGGGAGCTGTTTTTT.

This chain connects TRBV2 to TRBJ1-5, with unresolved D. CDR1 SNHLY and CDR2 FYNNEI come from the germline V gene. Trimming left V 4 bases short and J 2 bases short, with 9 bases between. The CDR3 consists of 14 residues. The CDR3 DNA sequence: TGTGCCAGCAGTGGAAACGGGGGCAATCAGCCCCAGCATTTT. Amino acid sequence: CASSGNGGNQPQHF.

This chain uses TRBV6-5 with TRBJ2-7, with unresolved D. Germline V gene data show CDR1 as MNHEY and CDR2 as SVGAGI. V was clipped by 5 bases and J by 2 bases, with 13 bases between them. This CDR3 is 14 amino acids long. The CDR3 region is CASSPPRSTYEQYV. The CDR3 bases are TGTGCCAGCAGTCCCCCGCGGAGCACCTACGAGCAGTACGTC.

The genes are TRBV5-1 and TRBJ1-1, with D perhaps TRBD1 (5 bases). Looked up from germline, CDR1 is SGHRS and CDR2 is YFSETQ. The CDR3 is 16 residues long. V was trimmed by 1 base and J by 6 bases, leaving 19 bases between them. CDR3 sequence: CASSLNSGRGTAEAFF. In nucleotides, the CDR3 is TGCGCCAGCAGCTTGAATTCAGGAAGGGGCACGGCTGAAGCTTTCTTT.

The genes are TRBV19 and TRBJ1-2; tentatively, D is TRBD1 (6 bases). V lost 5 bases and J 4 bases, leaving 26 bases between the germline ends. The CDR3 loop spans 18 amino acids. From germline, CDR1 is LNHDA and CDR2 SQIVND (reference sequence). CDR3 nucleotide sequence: TGTGCCAGTAGTCAATTGAGGACAGCGGGCATCTTTCTCTATGGCTACACCTTC. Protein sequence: CASSQLRTAGIFLYGYTF. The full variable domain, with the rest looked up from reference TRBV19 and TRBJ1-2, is DGGITQSPKYLFRKEGQNVTLSCEQNLNHDAMYWYRQDPGQGLRLIYYSQIVNDFQKGDIAEGYSVSREKKESFPLTVTSAQKNPTAFYLCASSQLRTAGIFLYGYTFGSGTRLTVV.

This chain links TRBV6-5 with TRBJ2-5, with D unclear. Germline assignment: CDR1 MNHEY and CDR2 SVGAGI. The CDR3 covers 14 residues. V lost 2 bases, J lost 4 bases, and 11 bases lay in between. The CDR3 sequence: CASSYQDLGETQYF. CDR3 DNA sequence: TGTGCCAGCAGTTACCAGGACCTGGGAGAGACCCAGTACTTC.

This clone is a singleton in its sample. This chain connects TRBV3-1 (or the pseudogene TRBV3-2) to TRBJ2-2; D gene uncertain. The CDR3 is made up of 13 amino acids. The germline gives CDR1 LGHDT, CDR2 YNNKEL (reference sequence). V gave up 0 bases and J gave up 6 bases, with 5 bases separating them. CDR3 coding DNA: TGTGCCAGCAGCCAAGATCTGGCCGGGGAGCTGTTTTTT. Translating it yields CASSQDLAGELFF.

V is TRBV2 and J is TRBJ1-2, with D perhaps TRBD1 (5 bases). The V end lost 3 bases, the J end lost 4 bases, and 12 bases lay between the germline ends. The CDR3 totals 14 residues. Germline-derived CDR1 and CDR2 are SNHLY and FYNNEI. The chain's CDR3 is CASSDGVQGYGYTF. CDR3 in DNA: TGTGCCAGCAGTGATGGCGTGCAGGGCTATGGCTACACCTTC.

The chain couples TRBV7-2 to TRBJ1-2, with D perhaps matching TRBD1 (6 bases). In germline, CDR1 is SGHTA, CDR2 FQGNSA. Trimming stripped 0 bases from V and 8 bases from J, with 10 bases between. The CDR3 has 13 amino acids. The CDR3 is CASSLAHGGGYTF. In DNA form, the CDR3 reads TGTGCCAGCAGCTTAGCCCACGGGGGCGGCTACACCTTC.

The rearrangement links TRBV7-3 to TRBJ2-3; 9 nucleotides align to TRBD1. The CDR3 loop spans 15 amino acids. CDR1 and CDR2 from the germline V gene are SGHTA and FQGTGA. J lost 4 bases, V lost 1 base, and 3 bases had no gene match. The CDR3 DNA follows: TGTGCCAGCAGCTTAAGAGACAGGGGGGCAGATACGCAGTATTTT. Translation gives CASSLRDRGADTQYF.

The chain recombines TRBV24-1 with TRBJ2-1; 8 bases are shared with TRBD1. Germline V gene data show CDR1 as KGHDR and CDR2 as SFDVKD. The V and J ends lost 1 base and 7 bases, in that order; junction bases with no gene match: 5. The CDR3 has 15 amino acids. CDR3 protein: CATSDLGRGQNEQFF. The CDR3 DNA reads TGTGCCACCAGTGATTTAGGCAGGGGGCAGAATGAGCAGTTCTTC.